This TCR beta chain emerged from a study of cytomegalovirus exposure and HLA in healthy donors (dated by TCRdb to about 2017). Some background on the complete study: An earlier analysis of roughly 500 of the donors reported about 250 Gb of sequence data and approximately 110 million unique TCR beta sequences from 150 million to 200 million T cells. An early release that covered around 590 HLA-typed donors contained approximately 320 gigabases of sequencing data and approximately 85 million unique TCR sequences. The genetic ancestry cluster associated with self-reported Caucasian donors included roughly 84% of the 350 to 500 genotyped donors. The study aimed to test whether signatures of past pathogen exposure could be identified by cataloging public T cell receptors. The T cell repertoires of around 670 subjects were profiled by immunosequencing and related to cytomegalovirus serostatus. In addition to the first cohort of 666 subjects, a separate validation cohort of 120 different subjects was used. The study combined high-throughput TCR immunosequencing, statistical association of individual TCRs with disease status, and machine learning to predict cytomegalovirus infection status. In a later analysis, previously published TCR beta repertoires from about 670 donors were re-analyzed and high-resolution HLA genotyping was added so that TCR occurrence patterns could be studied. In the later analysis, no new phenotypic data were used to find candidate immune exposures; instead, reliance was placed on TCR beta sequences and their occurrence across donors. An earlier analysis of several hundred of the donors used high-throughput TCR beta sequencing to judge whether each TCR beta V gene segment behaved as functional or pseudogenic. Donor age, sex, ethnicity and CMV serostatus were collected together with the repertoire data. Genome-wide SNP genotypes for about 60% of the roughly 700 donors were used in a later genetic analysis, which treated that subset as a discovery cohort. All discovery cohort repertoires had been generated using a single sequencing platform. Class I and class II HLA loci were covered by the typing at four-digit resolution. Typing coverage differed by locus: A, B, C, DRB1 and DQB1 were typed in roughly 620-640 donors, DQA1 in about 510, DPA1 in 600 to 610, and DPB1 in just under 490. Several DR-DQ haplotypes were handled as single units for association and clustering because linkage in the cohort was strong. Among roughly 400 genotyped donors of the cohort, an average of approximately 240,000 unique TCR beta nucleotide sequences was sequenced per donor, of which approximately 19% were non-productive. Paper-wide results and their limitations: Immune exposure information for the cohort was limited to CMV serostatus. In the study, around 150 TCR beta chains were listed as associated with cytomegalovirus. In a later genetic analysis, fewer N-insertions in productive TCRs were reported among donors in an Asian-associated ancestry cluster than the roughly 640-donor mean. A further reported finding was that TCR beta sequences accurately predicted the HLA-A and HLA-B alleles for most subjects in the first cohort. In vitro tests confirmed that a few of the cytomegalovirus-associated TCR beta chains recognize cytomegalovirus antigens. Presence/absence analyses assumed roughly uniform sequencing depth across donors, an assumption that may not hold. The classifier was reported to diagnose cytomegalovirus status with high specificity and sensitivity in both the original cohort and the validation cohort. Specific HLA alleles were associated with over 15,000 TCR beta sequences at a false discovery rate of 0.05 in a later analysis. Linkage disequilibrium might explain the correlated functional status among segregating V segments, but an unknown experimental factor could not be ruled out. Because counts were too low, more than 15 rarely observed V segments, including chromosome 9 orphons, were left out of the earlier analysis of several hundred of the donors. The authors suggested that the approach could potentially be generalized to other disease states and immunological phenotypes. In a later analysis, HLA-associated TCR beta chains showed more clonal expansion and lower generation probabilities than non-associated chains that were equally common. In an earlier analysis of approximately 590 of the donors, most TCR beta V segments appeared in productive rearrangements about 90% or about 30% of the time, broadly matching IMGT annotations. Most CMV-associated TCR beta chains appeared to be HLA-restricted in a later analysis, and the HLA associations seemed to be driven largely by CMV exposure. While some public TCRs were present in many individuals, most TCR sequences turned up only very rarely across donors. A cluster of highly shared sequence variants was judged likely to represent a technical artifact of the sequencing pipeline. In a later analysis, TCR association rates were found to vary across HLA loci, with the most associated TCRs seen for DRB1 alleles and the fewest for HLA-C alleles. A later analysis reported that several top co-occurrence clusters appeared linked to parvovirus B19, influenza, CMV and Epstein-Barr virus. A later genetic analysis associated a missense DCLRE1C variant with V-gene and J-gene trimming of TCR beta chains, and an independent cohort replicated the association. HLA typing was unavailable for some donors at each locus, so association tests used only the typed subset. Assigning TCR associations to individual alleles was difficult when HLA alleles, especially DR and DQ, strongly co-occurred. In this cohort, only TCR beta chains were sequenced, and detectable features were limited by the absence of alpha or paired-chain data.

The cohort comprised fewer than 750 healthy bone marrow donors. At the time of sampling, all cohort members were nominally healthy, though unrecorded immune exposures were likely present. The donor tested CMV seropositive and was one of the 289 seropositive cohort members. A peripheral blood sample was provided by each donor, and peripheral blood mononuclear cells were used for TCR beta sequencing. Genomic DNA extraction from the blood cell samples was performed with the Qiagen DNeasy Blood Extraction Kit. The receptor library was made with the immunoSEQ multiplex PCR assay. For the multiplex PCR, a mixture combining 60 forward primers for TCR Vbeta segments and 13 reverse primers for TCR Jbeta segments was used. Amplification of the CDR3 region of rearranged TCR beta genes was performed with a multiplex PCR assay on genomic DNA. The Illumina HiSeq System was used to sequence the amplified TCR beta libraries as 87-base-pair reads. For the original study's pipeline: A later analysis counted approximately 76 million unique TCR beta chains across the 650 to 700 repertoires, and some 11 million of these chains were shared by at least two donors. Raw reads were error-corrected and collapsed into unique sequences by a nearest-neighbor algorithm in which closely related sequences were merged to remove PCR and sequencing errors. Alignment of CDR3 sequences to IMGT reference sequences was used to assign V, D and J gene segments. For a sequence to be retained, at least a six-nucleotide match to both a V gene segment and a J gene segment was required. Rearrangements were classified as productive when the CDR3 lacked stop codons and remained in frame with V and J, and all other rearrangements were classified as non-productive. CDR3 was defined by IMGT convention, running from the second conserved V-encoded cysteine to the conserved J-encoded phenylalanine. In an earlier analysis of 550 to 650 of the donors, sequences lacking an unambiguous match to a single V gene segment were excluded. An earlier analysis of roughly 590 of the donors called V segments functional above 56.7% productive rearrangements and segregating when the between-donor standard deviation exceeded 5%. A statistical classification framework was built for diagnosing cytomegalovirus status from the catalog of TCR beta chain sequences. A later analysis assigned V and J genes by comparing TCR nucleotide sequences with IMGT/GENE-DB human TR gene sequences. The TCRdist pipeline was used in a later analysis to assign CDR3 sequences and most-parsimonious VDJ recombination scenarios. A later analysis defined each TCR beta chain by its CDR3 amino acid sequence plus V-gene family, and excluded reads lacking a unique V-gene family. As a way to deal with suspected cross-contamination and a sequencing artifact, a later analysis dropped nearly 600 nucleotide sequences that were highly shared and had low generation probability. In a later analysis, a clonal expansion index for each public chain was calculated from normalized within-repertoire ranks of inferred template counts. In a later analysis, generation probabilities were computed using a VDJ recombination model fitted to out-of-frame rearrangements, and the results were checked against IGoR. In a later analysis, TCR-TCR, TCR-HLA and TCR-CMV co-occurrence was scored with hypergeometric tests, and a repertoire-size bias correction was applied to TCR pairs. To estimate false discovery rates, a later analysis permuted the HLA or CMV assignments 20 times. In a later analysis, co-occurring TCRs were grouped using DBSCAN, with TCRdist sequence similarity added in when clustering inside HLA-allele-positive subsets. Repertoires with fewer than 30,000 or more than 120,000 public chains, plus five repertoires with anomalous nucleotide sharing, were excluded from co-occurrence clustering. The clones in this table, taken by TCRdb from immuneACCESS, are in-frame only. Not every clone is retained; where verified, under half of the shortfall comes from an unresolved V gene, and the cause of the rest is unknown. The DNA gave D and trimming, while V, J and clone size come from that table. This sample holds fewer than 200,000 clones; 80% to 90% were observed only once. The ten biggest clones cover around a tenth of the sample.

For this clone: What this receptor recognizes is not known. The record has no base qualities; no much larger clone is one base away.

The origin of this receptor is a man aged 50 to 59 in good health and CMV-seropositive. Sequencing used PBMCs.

The base sequence is TGTGCCAGCAGTTTGTGGCGGGAGGGGGGCGGGGAGCTGTTTTTT. It encodes CASSLWREGGGELFF. This chain is built from TRBV27 and TRBJ2-2; TRBD2 fits 9 bases in the junction. Measured from the cysteine to the phenylalanine, the CDR3 is 15 residues long. Only CDR3 DNA is held: 45 bases, read in frame from base 1. V ends up 3 bases short and J 7 bases short, with an unmatched junction base count of 6. CDR1 is given as MNHEY and CDR2 as SMNVEV, both from the germline V gene (reference sequence).